This T cell receptor (beta chain) was captured by sequencing in a study of Ad26.COV2.S vaccination and SARS-CoV-2 variants. Across the whole study: Donor had been placed in the Ad26.COV2.S arm of the COV1001 trial. Study-level results: Breadth, reportedly substantial, characterized the spike-specific CD8+ and CD4+ T cell responses after vaccination.

Trimming took 1 base from V and 3 from J, leaving 16 bases between them. There are 16 residues in the CDR3. Looked up from germline, CDR1 is LGHDT and CDR2 is YNNKEL (reference sequence). TCRdb's table, derived via immunoSEQ multiplex PCR, lists solely in-frame clones and lacks some. This table holds 510,000 or so clones, roughly 85% found once. This clone was recorded only once. The antigen is not known. Treatment here: some 20 received Ad26.COV2.S at low or high dose, single or two shots; roughly five received placebo; per-sample allocation not given. It was on day 63 after the first vaccine or placebo injection that samples were taken. Recruitment in Boston yielded a donor of adult age, 18-55 years. The shot given was an Ad26 vector that makes Wuhan-strain SARS-CoV-2 spike.

The V call is TRBV3-1 (or the pseudogene TRBV3-2), the J call TRBJ2-7; a possible D gene is TRBD2 (7 bases). This clonotype was obtained from a person aged 18-60 years who received the Ad26.COV2.S COVID-19 vaccine or a placebo. The starting material was peripheral blood, obtained in a trial of Ad26.COV2.S vaccine versus placebo. The CDR3 DNA sequence: TGTGCCAGCAGCCAAGTTGGGGGGGCGATCCTCTACGAGCAGTACTTC. Its translation: CASSQVGGAILYEQYF.